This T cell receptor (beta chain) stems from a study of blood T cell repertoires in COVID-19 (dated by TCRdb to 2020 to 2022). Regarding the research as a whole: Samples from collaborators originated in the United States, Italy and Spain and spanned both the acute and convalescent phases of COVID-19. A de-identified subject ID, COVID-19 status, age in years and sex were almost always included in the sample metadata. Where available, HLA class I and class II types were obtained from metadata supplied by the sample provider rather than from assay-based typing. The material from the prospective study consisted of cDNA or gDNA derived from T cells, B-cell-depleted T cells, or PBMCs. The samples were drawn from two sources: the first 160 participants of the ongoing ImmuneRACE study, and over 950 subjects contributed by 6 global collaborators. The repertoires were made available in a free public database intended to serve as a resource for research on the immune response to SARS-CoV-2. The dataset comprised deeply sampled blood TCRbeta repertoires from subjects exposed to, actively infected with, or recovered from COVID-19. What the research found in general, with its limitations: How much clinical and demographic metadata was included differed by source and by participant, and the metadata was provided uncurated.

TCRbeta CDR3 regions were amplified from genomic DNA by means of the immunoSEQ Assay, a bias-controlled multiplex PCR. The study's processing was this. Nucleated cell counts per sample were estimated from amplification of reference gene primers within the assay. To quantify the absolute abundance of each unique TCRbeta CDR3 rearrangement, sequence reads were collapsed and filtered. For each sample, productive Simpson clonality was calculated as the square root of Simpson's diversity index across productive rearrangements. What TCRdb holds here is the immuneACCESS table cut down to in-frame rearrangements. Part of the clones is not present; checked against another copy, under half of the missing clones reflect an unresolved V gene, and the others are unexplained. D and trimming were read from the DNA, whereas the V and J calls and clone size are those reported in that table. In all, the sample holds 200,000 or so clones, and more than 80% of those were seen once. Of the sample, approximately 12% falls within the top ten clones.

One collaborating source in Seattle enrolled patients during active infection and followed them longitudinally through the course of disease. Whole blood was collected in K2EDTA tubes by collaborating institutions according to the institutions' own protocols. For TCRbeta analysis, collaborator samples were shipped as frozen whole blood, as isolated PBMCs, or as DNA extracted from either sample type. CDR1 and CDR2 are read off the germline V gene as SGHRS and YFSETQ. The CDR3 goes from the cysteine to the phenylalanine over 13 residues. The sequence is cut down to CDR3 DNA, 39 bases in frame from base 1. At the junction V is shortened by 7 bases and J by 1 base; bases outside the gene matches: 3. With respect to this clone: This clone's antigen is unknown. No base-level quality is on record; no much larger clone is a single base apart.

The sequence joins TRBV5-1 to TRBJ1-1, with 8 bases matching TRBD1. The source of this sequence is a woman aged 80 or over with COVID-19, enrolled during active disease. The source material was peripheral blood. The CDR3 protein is CASSDRGNTEAFF. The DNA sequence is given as TGCGCCAGCTCCGACAGGGGGAACACTGAAGCTTTCTTT. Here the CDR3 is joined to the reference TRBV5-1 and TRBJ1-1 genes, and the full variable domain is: KAGVTQTPRYLIKTRGQQVTLSCSPISGHRSVSWYQQTPGQGLQFLFEYFSETQRNKGNFPGRFSGRQFSNSRSEMNVSTLELGDSALYLCASSDRGNTEAFFGQGTRLTVV.